The 24 T cell receptor beta chains below all came from one sample that was sequenced in a study of OX40 agonist ivuxolimab in advanced cancers. TCRdb's table, derived via immunoSEQ multiplex PCR, lists solely in-frame clones and lacks some. The sample shows about 43,000 clones, around three quarters of them seen only once. The source was CD4+ or CD8+ T cells sorted from blood, collected in a trial of the OX40 agonist ivuxolimab. The origin of the receptors is an adult with an advanced solid tumor such as melanoma, head and neck, liver or kidney cancer.

By share, this clone ranks as medium-sized. The genes are TRBV4-3 and TRBJ1-6; D might be TRBD1 (6 bases). The CDR3 consists of 14 residues. Germline CDR1 LGHNA, CDR2 YSLEER. The ends were cut back, 6 bases at V and 3 bases at J, with 9 bases in the middle. The CDR3 DNA reads as TGCGCCAGCAGTCCAGGGGACTATAATTCACCCCTCCACTTT. Its translation is CASSPGDYNSPLHF.

The V and J genes are TRBV5-1 and TRBJ1-2; the D gene is possibly TRBD1 (5 bases). Per germline, CDR1 SGHRS and CDR2 YFSETQ. The CDR3 contains 14 residues. V lost 5 bases to trimming and J lost 4 bases, with 15 bases between them. The CDR3 loop reads CASREGALGYGYTF. CDR3 nucleotides: TGCGCCAGCAGGGAAGGGGCGCTTGGCTATGGCTACACCTTC.

The chain has TRBV30 and TRBJ1-4, with D perhaps matching TRBD1 (6 bases). Germline V lookup: CDR1 GTSNPN, CDR2 SVGIG (reference sequence). Trimming shortened V by 0 bases and J by 7 bases, and 12 bases separated the two germline ends. This CDR3 region has 14 residues. The DNA of the CDR3 is TGTGCCTGGAGTGTAAGGGGGGCGCTTGAAAAACTGTTTTTT. It codes for CAWSVRGALEKLFF.

This chain connects TRBV28 to TRBJ1-1; D remains unclear. The V and J ends lost 5 bases and 1 base respectively, with 11 bases between them. CDR1 is MDHEN and CDR2 is SYDVKM in the germline V gene. CDR3 length: 14 amino acids. CDR3 sequence: CASSPRTGNTEAFF. The CDR3 DNA reads as TGTGCCAGCAGTCCCCGTACCGGGAACACTGAAGCTTTCTTT.

The chain couples TRBV27 to TRBJ2-5; either TRBD1 or TRBD2 may supply D (6 bases each). The V end was cut by 6 bases, the J end by 7 bases, with 18 bases between. Germline-derived CDR1 and CDR2 are MNHEY and SMNVEV (reference sequence). The CDR3 is 14 residues long. CDR3 amino acids: CASSPSWGAGTQYF. In nucleotides, the CDR3 is TGTGCCAGCAGCCCCTCGTGGGGGGCTGGGACCCAGTACTTC.

This rearrangement joins TRBV7-2 to TRBJ2-1; 9 bases match TRBD1. Germline CDR1 SGHTA, CDR2 FQGNSA. CDR3 length equals 15 residues. The V and J ends lost 5 bases and 6 bases, in that order; junction bases with no gene match: 8. The DNA for the CDR3 is TGTGCCAGCAGCCCTGGGACAGGGTCAATCAATGAGCAGTTCTTC. Its protein is CASSPGTGSINEQFF.

The CDR3 bases are TGTGCCAGCAGCTTAGATCCCAGGGCAGGCACCGGGGAGCTGTTTTTT. Translation gives CASSLDPRAGTGELFF. The chain combines TRBV11-2 with TRBJ2-2, with a tentative D call TRBD1 (5 bases). The V gene's germline CDR1 is SGHAT and CDR2 FQNNGV. This CDR3 has 16 residues. The germline V and J ends were trimmed by 0 bases and 4 bases, with 12 bases remaining between them. Drawing the rest from reference TRBV11-2 and TRBJ2-2, the complete variable domain is EAGVAQSPRYKIIEKRQSVAFWCNPISGHATLYWYQQILGQGPKLLIQFQNNGVVDDSQLPKDRFSAERLKGVDSTLKIQPAKLEDSAVYLCASSLDPRAGTGELFFGEGSRLTVL.

V is TRBV28 and J is TRBJ1-2; no clear D gene. Trimming removed 4 bases from V and 2 bases from J, with 11 bases in between. Germline lookup yields CDR1 MDHEN and CDR2 SYDVKM. This CDR3 is built from 14 residues. CDR3 region: CASSSPSENYGYTF. For the CDR3, the DNA is TGTGCCAGCAGTTCCCCCAGCGAGAACTATGGCTACACCTTC.

The V and J genes are TRBV18 and TRBJ1-4; D is ambiguous. Germline V gene sequence: CDR1 KGHSH, CDR2 LQKENI. This CDR3 spans 15 amino acids. With 3 bases removed from V and 0 bases from J, the gap between germline ends came to 8 bases. The CDR3: CASSPRPPTNEKLFF. The DNA for the CDR3 is TGTGCCAGCTCACCCCGCCCGCCAACTAATGAAAAACTGTTTTTT.

This clone was detected once. This chain joins TRBV6-4 and TRBJ2-2; 10 positions agree with TRBD2. Per germline, CDR1 MRHNA and CDR2 SNTAGT. J was trimmed by 7 bases and V by 4 bases; bases with no gene match: 9. CDR3 length: 16 amino acids. The CDR3: CASSVLAGGPIGELFF. The CDR3 nucleotides read TGTGCCAGCAGTGTGTTAGCGGGAGGACCGATCGGGGAGCTGTTTTTT.

This clone was counted a few times. This sequence joins TRBV18 and TRBJ2-7; 7 positions agree with TRBD1. CDR3 length: 13 amino acids. CDR1 KGHSH and CDR2 LQKENI come from the germline V gene. V lost 4 bases and J lost 1; bases outside the gene matches: 1. CDR3 DNA: TGTGCCAGCTCACGGGACAGTTCCTACGAGCAGTACTTC. Protein product: CASSRDSSYEQYF.

This clone appeared a few times. The CDR3 sequence is CASSLDSNQPQHF. As DNA, the CDR3 is TGTGCCAGCAGCTTAGATAGCAATCAGCCCCAGCATTTT. The chain has TRBV11-2 and TRBJ1-5, with D hard to call. CDR1 and CDR2 (germline): SGHAT, FQNNGV. The CDR3 runs 13 residues. Trimming stripped 0 bases from V and 0 bases from J, with 0 bases between.

The chain combines TRBV5-5 with TRBJ2-7; 10 bases are a match to TRBD2. Germline V gene lookup returns CDR1 SGHKS and CDR2 YYEKEE (reference sequence). This CDR3 spans 16 amino acids. V dropped 3 bases and J dropped 3; count of bases not matched to a gene: 9. The CDR3 sequence: CASSSLGAGGFYEQYF. The CDR3 DNA reads TGTGCCAGCAGCTCCCTAGGAGCGGGAGGGTTCTACGAGCAGTACTTC.

A few counts support this clone. The chain uses TRBV7-9 and TRBJ1-1, with 7 bases identical to TRBD1. Germline V gives CDR1 SEHNR, CDR2 FQNEAQ (reference sequence). V shed 5 bases and J 7 bases; nucleotides not matched to a gene: 1. The CDR3 is 11 amino acids. CDR3 protein: CASSRDSEAFF. The CDR3 nucleotides read TGTGCCAGCAGCCGGGACAGTGAAGCTTTCTTT.

This rearrangement joins TRBV6-5 to TRBJ2-7, with 8 nucleotides matching TRBD2. This CDR3 region has 15 residues. Germline V lookup: CDR1 MNHEY, CDR2 SVGAGI. Losses at the gene ends were 7 bases for V and 2 bases for J; bases not matched to a gene: 10. The CDR3 nucleotides are TGTGCCAGCATGGGGCGGGGGGCAGGGACCTACGAGCAGTACTTC. As protein: CASMGRGAGTYEQYF.

The V and J genes are TRBV6-5 and TRBJ1-4; D is possibly TRBD1 (5 bases). Germline values: CDR1 MNHEY, CDR2 SVGAGI. The CDR3 is 16 residues long. V was pared by 0 bases and J by 5 bases, with 13 bases between. CDR3 loop: CASSYSGVGVNEKLFF. As DNA, the CDR3 is TGTGCCAGCAGTTACTCTGGGGTAGGGGTCAATGAAAAACTGTTTTTT.

The chain has TRBV7-7 and TRBJ2-1, with D tentatively TRBD1 (5 bases). Per germline, CDR1 SSHAT and CDR2 FNYEAQ (reference sequence). The ends were cut back, 1 base at V and 7 bases at J, with 11 bases in the middle. This CDR3 spans 14 amino acids. This chain's CDR3 is CASSLGTRSNEQFF. Written as DNA, the CDR3 is TGTGCCAGCAGCTTAGGGACAAGGTCAAATGAGCAGTTCTTC.

The chain carries TRBV5-1 and TRBJ1-5; tentatively, D is TRBD1 (5 bases). V was clipped by 0 bases and J by 5 bases, with 12 bases between them. The CDR3 sequence is 15 residues long. Germline values: CDR1 SGHRS, CDR2 YFSETQ. CDR3 sequence (DNA): TGCGCCAGCAGCTTGGACGGGGCCGGGGATCAGCCCCAGCATTTT. Its protein is CASSLDGAGDQPQHF.

This rearrangement joins TRBV7-3 to TRBJ2-1, with TRBD2 identical over 12 bases. This CDR3 region has 15 residues. Germline V lookup: CDR1 SGHTA, CDR2 FQGTGA. With V trimmed by 5 bases and J by 3 bases, 2 bases remained unmatched. The CDR3 nucleotides read TGTGCCAGCAGCCGGACTAGCGGGAACTACAATGAGCAGTTCTTC. Translating it yields CASSRTSGNYNEQFF.

The chain couples TRBV19 to TRBJ1-4, with D possibly TRBD1 on 5 matching bases. The CDR3 sequence is 15 residues long. Germline V lookup: CDR1 LNHDA, CDR2 SQIVND (reference sequence). V was clipped by 6 bases and J by 7 bases, with 18 bases between them. This chain's CDR3 is CASRGPQGRSEKLFF. As DNA, the CDR3 is TGTGCCAGTAGAGGCCCTCAGGGCCGGAGTGAAAAACTGTTTTTT.

The chain combines TRBV2 with TRBJ1-5, with D unresolved. The CDR3 covers 15 residues. Trimming took 1 base from V and 3 from J, leaving 10 bases between them. From germline, CDR1 is SNHLY and CDR2 FYNNEI. This chain's CDR3 is CASSEEGGPNQPQHF. The CDR3 nucleotides read TGTGCCAGCAGTGAAGAGGGAGGGCCCAATCAGCCCCAGCATTTT.

This chain links TRBV19 with TRBJ1-2; TRBD1 matches at 7 bases. With 7 bases clipped from V and 0 bases from J, the junction kept 5 bases outside the gene matches. This CDR3 comprises 14 residues. In germline, CDR1 is LNHDA, CDR2 SQIVND (reference sequence). The CDR3 region has the DNA TGTGCCAGTACTACAGGGACAGCTAACTATGGCTACACCTTC. Protein sequence: CASTTGTANYGYTF.

This rearrangement joins TRBV28 to TRBJ2-5; D is unclear. Between the trimmed V and J ends, which lost 5 bases and 2 bases, there was a span of 12 bases. This CDR3 contains 14 residues. CDR1 MDHEN and CDR2 SYDVKM come from the germline V gene. This CDR3 reads CASSDLIRQETQYF. The DNA of the CDR3 is TGTGCCAGCAGTGACCTGATAAGGCAAGAGACCCAGTACTTC. Full variable domain (remainder filled in from reference TRBV28 and TRBJ2-5): DVKVTQSSRYLVKRTGEKVFLECVQDMDHENMFWYRQDPGLGLRLIYFSYDVKMKEKGDIPEGYSVSREKKERFSLILESASTNQTSMYLCASSDLIRQETQYFGPGTRLLVL.

This clone appeared a few times. This rearrangement joins TRBV5-1 to TRBJ1-4, with a tentative D call TRBD1 (5 bases). CDR1 and CDR2 from the germline V gene are SGHRS and YFSETQ. The CDR3 loop spans 18 amino acids. Trimming removed 0 bases at V and 3 bases at J, with 18 bases between. The DNA of the CDR3 is TGCGCCAGCAGCTTGGCCTGGCTCTCCCCGGGGGCTAATGAAAAACTGTTTTTT. This translates into CASSLAWLSPGANEKLFF.